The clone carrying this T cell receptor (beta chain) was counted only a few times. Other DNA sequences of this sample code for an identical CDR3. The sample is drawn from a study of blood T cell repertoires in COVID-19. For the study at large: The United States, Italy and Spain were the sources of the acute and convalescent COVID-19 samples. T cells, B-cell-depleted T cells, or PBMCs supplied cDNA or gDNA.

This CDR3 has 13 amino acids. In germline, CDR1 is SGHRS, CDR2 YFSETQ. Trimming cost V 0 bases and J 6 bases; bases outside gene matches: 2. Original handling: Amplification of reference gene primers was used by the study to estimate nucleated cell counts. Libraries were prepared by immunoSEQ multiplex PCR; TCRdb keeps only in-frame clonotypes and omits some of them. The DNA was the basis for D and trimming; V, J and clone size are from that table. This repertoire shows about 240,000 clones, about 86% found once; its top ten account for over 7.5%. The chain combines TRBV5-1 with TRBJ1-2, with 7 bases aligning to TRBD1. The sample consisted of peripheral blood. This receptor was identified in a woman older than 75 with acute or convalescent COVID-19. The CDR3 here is CASSLDGTDGYTF. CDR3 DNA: TGCGCCAGCAGCTTGGACGGGACAGATGGCTACACCTTC. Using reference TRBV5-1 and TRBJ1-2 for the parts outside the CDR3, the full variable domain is KAGVTQTPRYLIKTRGQQVTLSCSPISGHRSVSWYQQTPGQGLQFLFEYFSETQRNKGNFPGRFSGRQFSNSRSEMNVSTLELGDSALYLCASSLDGTDGYTFGSGTRLTVV.